Below, one T cell receptor beta chain is given with its context. PCR was performed using 60 Vbeta and 13 Jbeta primers. TCRdb keeps only in-frame clones here, not all; method: immunoSEQ multiplex PCR. The table for this sample gives 80,000 to 100,000 clones. This specimen belongs to a study of cytomegalovirus exposure and HLA in healthy donors. This TCR was recovered from a woman in her 30s in good health and CMV-seronegative. Sequenced input: PBMCs.

The CDR3: CASSPSGGAGADTQYF. CDR3 bases: TGTGCCAGCAGCCCTAGCGGGGGGGCGGGTGCAGATACGCAGTATTTT. The chain has TRBV7-2 and TRBJ2-3, with TRBD2 matching over 12 bases. Trimming cost V 5 bases and J 4 bases; bases outside gene matches: 7. The CDR3 extends over 16 amino acids. Germline loops: CDR1 SGHTA, CDR2 FQGNSA.